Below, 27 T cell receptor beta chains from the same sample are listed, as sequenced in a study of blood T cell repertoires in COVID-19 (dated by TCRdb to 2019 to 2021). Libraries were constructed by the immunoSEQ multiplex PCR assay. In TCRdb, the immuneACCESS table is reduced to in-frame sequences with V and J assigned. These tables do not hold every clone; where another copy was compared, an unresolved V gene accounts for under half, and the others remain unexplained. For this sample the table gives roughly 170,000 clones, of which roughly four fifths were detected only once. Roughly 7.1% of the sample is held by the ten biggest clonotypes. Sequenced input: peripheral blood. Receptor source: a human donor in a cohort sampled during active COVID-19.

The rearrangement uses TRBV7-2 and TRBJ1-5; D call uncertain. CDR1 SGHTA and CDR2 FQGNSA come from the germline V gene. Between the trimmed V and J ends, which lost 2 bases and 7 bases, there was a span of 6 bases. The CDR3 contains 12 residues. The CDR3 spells CASSLSEQPQHF. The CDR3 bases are TGTGCCAGCAGCTTATCCGAGCAGCCCCAGCATTTT.

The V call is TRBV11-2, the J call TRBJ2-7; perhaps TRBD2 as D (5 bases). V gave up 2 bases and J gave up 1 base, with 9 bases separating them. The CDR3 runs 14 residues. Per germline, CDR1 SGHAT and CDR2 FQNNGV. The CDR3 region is CASSLSGKSYEQYF. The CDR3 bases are TGTGCCAGCAGCTTATCGGGGAAATCCTACGAGCAGTACTTC.

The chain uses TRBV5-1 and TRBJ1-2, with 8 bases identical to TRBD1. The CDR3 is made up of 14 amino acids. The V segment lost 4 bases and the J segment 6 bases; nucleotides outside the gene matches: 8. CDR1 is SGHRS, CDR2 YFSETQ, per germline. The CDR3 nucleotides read TGCGCCAGCAGCCTAGGACAGGGCGGCAATGGCTACACCTTC. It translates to CASSLGQGGNGYTF.

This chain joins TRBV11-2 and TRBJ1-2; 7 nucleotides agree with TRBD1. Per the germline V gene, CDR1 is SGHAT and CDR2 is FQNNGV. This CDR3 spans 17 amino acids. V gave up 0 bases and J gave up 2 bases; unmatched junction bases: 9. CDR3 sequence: CASSLDSSMTGNYGYTF. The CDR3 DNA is TGTGCCAGCAGCTTAGATTCCAGCATGACAGGGAACTATGGCTACACCTTC.

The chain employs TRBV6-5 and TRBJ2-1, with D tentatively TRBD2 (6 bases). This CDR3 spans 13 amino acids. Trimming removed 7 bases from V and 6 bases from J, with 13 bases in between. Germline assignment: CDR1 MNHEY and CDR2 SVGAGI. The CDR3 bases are TGTGCCAGCACCCCGGGAGCCCCCAATGAGCAGTTCTTC. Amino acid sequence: CASTPGAPNEQFF.

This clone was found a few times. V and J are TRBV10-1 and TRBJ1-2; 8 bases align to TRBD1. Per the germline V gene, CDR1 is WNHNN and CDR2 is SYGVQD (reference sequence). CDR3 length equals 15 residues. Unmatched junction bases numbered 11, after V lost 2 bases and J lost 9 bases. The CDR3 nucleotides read TGCGCCAGCAGTGAGGCGACAGGGGCCCTGGGGAGCTACACCTTC. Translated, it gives CASSEATGALGSYTF.

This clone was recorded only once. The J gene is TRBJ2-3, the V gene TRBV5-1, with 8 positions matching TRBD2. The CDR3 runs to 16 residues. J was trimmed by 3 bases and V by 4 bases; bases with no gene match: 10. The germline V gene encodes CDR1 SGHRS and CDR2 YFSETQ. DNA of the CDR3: TGCGCCAGCAGCGACGGGCGGGGGGACCGGACAGATACGCAGTATTTT. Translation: CASSDGRGDRTDTQYF.

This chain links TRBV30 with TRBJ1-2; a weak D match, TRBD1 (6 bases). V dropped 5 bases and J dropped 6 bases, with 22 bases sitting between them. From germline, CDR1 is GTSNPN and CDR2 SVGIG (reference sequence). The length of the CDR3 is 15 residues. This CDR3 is CAWSPGQGPVDGYTF. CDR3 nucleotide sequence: TGTGCCTGGTCTCCGGGGCAGGGGCCAGTAGATGGCTACACCTTC.

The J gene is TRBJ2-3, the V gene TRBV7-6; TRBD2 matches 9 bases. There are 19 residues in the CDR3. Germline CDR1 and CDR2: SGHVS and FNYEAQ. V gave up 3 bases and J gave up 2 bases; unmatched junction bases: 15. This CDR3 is CASSLVDQLAGMTTDTQYF. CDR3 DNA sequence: TGTGCCAGCAGCTTGGTGGATCAGCTAGCGGGGATGACCACAGATACGCAGTATTTT.

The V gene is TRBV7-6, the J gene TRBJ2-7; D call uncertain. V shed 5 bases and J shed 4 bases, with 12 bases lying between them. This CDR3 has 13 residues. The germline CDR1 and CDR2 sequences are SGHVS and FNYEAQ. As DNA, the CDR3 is TGTGCCAGCAGCCAAGCTGAGGCTTACGAGCAGTACTTC. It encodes CASSQAEAYEQYF.

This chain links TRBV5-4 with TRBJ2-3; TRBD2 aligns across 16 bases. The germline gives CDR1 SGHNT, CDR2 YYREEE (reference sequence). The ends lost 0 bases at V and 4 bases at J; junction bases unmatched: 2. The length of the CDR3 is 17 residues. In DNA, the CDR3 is TGTGCCAGCAGCTTGGATGGGACTAGCGGGGGGGCAGATACGCAGTATTTT. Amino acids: CASSLDGTSGGADTQYF.

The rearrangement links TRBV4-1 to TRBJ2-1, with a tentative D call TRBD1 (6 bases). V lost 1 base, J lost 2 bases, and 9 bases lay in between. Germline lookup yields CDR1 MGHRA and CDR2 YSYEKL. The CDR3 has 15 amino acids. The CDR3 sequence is CASSQVRGTYNEQFF. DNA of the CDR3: TGCGCCAGCAGCCAAGTTAGGGGGACCTACAATGAGCAGTTCTTC.

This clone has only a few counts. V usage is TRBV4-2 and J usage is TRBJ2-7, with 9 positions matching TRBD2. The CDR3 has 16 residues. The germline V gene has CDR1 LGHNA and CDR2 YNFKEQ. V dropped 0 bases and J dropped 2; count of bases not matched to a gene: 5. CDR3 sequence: CASSQDLGGGAYEQYF. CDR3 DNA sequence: TGTGCCAGCAGCCAAGATCTAGGCGGGGGGGCCTACGAGCAGTACTTC.

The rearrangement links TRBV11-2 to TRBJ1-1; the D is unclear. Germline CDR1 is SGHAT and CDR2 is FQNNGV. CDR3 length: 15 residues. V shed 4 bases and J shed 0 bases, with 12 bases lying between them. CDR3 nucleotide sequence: TGTGCCAGCAGCTCGTCCGCCTCGGTGAACACTGAAGCTTTCTTT. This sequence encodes CASSSSASVNTEAFF.

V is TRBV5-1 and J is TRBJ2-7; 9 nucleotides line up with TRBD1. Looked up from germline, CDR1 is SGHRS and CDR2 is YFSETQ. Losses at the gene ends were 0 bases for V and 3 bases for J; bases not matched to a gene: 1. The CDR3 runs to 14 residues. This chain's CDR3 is CASSLETGGYEQYF. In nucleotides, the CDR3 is TGCGCCAGCAGCTTGGAGACAGGGGGCTACGAGCAGTACTTC.

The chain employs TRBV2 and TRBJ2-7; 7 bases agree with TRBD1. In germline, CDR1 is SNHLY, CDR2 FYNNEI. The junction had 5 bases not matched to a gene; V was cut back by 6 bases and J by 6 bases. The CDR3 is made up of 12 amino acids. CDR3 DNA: TGTGCCAGCAGCACGTCAGGGGGCGAGCAGTACTTC. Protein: CASSTSGGEQYF.

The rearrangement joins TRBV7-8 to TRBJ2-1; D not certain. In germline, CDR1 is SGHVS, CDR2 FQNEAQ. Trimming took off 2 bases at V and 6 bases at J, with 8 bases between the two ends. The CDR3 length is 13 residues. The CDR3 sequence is CASSLSLLNEQFF. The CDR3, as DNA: TGTGCCAGCAGCTTATCCCTTCTCAATGAGCAGTTCTTC. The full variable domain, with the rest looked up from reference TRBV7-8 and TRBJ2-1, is GAGVSQSPRYKVAKRGQDVALRCDPISGHVSLFWYQQALGQGPEFLTYFQNEAQLDKSGLPSDRFFAERPEGSVSTLKIQRTQQEDSAVYLCASSLSLLNEQFFGPGTRLTVL.

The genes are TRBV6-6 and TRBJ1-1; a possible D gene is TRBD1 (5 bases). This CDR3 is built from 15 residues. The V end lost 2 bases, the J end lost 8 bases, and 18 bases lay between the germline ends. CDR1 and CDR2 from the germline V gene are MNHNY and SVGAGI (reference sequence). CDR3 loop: CASSYAAARGGEAFF. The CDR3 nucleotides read TGTGCCAGCAGTTACGCTGCAGCCCGCGGGGGGGAAGCTTTCTTT.

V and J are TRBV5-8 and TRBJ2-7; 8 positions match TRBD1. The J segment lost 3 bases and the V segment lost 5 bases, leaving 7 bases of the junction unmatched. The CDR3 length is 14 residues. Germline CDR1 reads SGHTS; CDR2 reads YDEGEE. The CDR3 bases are TGTGCCAGCAGTGTACAGGGGGGAAACTACGAGCAGTACTTC. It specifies CASSVQGGNYEQYF.

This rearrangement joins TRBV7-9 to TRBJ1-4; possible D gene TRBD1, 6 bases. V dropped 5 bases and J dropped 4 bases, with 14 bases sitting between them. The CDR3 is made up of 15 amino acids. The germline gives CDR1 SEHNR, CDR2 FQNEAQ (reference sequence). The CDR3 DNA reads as TGTGCCAGCAGCGGATCAGGGGAACTTAATGAAAAACTGTTTTTT. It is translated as CASSGSGELNEKLFF.

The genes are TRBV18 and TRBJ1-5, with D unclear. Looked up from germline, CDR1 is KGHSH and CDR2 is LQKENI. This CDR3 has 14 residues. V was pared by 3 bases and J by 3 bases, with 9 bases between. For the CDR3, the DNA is TGTGCCAGCTCACCGTCATCCAACAATCAGCCCCAGCATTTT. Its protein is CASSPSSNNQPQHF.

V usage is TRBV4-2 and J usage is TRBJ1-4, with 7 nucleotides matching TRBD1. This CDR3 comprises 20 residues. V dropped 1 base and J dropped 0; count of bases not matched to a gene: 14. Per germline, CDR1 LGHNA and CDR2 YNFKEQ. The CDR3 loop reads CASSQATTGVSFATNEKLFF. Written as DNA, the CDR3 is TGTGCCAGCAGCCAAGCCACCACAGGGGTCTCCTTTGCAACTAATGAAAAACTGTTTTTT.

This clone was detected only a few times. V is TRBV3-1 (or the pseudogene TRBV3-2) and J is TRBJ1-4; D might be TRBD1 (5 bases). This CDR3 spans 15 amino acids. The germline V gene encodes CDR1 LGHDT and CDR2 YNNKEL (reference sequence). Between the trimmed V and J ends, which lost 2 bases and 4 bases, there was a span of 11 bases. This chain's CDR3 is CASSQLGGGNEKLFF. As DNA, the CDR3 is TGTGCCAGCAGCCAACTCGGCGGGGGTAATGAAAAACTGTTTTTT.

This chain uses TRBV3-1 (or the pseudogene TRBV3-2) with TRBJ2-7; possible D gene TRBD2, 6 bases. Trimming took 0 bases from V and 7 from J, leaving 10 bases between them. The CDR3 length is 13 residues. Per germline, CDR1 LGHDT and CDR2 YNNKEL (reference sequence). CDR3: CASSQDDGGEQYF. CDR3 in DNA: TGTGCCAGCAGCCAAGATGATGGGGGGGAGCAGTACTTC.

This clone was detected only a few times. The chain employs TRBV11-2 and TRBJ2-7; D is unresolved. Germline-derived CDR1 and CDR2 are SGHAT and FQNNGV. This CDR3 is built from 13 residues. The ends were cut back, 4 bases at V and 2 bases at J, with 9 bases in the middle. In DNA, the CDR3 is TGTGCCAGCAGCTATAGATCGGCCTACGAGCAGTACTTC. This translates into CASSYRSAYEQYF.

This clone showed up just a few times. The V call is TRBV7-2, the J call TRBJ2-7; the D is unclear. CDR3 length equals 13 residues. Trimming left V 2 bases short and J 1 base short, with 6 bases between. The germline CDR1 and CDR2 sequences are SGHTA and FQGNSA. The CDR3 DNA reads TGTGCCAGCAGCTTACAGGCTTCCTACGAGCAGTACTTC. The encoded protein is CASSLQASYEQYF.

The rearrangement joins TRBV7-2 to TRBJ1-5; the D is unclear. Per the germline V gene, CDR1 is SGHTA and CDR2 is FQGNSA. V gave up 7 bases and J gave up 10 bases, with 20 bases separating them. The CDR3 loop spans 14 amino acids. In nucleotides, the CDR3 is TGTGCCAGCACCCAGACGGAGTTGTCGGATCCCCAGCATTTT. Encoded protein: CASTQTELSDPQHF.